Listed here is a single T cell receptor (beta chain). Its antigen is as yet unknown. These data originate in a study of shared clonotypes between healthy human individuals. General study points: Among donors, the sharing of clonotypes was expected to be influenced by sequencing depth. Compared with memory subsets, naive subsets generally had larger estimated richness. Collection of samples was limited to blood; tissue repertoires likely differ.

Assay used: immunoSEQ multiplex PCR; TCRdb lists only in-frame clones, some missing. The sample yields about 2,500,000 clones, around nine tenths seen once. The specimen was naive CD4+ T cells sorted from blood. Documented subset: CD45RA+ positively selected. This TCR was recovered from a man younger than 30 in good health.

As DNA, the CDR3 is TGTGCCAGCTCACCGGTGGGACAGGGGCTCTACGAGCAGTACTTC. It specifies CASSPVGQGLYEQYF. The chain employs TRBV18 and TRBJ2-7, with 10 nucleotides matching TRBD1. Per the germline V gene, CDR1 is KGHSH and CDR2 is LQKENI. V was clipped by 3 bases and J by 3 bases; unmatched bases: 5. The CDR3 is 15 residues long.